The subject of this entry is one T cell receptor beta chain. No antigen is known for it. This CDR3 region has 16 residues. Germline loops: CDR1 SQVTM, CDR2 ANQGSEA. V lost 7 bases, J lost 3 bases, and 14 bases stayed unmatched. PCR employed 60 Vbeta and 13 Jbeta primers. Assay used: immunoSEQ multiplex PCR; TCRdb lists only in-frame clones, some missing. The sample yields about 120,000 clones, 75% to 85% seen once. The data were obtained in a study of cytomegalovirus exposure and HLA in healthy donors. Study observations and caveats: In terms of immune exposure information, only CMV serostatus was available.

The source material was PBMCs. The sequence came from a man aged 30 to 45 in good health and CMV-seronegative. This sequence joins TRBV29-1 and TRBJ2-5; 10 bases align to TRBD2. The CDR3 spells CSAAGLASEIEETQYF. In nucleotides, the CDR3 is TGCAGCGCTGCGGGACTAGCGTCAGAAATAGAAGAGACCCAGTACTTC.